This T cell receptor beta chain originates from a study of blood T cell repertoires in COVID-19. This table comes from immunoSEQ multiplex PCR, and its TCRdb copy is limited to in-frame clones, with some not included. The data show about 52,000 clones, 90% seen once. The CDR3 covers 16 residues. CDR1 and CDR2 from the germline V gene are SGHNT and YENEEA. Trimming cost V 4 bases and J 2 bases; bases outside gene matches: 10. The V call is TRBV11-3, the J call TRBJ1-2; 7 nucleotides align to TRBD1. The sequence derives from a human donor in a cohort sampled during active COVID-19. The sample taken for sequencing was peripheral blood. The CDR3 DNA reads as TGTGCCAGCAGCTCCGAAAGACAGGGCAGGAACTATGGCTACACCTTC. It specifies CASSSERQGRNYGYTF.